This T cell receptor (beta chain) was profiled in a study of post-analysis software for immune sequencing data. Study context: Included courses were relapsing-remitting and secondary progressive multiple sclerosis; progressive-relapsing multiple sclerosis was also included. Study outcomes and limitations: In multiple sclerosis, normalized Chao1 diversity was significantly below that of controls. Samples prepared in the same batch strongly co-clustered by F measure.

Unique molecular identifiers were carried by the TCR beta cDNA libraries. Roughly 0.5 million cDNA molecules were obtained from approximately 1 to 10 million T cells. One entry per CDR3 protein, called by TCRdb with MiXCR from the PCR reads. Of around 400,000 distinct CDR3 sequences in the sample, more than 30% were seen once. For this clonotype: Its antigen is unidentified.

The source material was blood. The source is a girl aged 2 to 9 with multiple sclerosis.

This CDR3 reads CATGGQATPNYGYTF. The CDR3 DNA reads as TGTGCCACGGGAGGACAGGCCACGCCTAACTATGGCTACACCTTC. The chain couples TRBV10-3 to TRBJ1-2, with TRBD1 matching 7 bases. The CDR3 spans 15 residues. V lost 10 bases to trimming and J lost 0 bases; unmatched junction nucleotides: 11. Germline V gene data show CDR1 as ENHRY and CDR2 as SYGVKD.